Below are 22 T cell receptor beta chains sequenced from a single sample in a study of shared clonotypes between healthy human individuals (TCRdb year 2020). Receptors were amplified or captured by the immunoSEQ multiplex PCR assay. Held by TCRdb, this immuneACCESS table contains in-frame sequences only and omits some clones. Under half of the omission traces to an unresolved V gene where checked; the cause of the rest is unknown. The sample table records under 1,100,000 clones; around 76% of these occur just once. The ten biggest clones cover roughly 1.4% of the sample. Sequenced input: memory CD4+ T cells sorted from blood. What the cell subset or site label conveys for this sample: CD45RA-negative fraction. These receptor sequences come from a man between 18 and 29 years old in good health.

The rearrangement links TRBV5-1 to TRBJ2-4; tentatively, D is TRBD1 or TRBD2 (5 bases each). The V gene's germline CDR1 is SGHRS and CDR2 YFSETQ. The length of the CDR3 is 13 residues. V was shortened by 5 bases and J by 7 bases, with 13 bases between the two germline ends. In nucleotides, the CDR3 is TGCGCCAGCAGTCTCCGGGACCGGAACATTCAGTACTTC. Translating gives CASSLRDRNIQYF.

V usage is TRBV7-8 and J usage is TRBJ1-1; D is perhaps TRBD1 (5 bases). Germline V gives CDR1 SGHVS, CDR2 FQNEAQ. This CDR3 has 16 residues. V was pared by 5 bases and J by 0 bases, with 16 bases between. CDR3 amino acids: CASSPKGVSMNTEAFF. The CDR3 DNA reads TGTGCCAGCAGCCCGAAAGGGGTTTCAATGAACACTGAAGCTTTCTTT.

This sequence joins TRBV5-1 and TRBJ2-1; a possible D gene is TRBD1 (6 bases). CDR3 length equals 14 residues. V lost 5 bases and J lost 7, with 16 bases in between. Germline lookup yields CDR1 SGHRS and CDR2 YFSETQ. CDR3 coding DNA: TGCGCCAGCAGTCAGGGACAAAGGGGGAATGAGCAGTTCTTC. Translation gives CASSQGQRGNEQFF.

As DNA, the CDR3 is TGTGCCAGCAGCGCAGGGACAGGGGGAATAGCTTTCTTT. Translating it yields CASSAGTGGIAFF. V is TRBV7-6 and J is TRBJ1-1, with TRBD1 identical over 11 bases. The CDR3 is made up of 13 amino acids. Germline lookup yields CDR1 SGHVS and CDR2 FNYEAQ. Trimming took 5 bases from V and 10 from J; bases not matched to a gene: 6.

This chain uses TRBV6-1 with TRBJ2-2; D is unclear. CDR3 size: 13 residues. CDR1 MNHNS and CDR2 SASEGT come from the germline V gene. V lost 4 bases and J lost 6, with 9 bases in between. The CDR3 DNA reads TGTGCCAGCAGTGTATTCGTCTCCGGGGAGCTGTTTTTT. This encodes CASSVFVSGELFF.

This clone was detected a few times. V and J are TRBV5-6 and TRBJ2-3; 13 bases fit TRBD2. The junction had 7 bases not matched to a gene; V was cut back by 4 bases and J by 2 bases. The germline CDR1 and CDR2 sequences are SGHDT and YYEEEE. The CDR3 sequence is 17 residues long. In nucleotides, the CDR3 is TGTGCCAGCAGCCGAGATGGGACTAGCGGGGCCACAGATACGCAGTATTTT. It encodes CASSRDGTSGATDTQYF.

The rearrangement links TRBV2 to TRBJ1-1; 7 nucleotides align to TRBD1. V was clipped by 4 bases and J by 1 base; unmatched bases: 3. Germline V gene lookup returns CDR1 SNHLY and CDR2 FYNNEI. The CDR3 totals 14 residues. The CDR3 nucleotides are TGTGCCAGCAGTGCGGGACAGACGAACACTGAAGCTTTCTTT. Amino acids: CASSAGQTNTEAFF. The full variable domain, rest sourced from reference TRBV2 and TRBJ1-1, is EPEVTQTPSHQVTQMGQEVILRCVPISNHLYFYWYRQILGQKVEFLVSFYNNEISEKSEIFDDQFSVERPDGSNFTLKIRSTKLEDSAMYFCASSAGQTNTEAFFGQGTRLTVV.

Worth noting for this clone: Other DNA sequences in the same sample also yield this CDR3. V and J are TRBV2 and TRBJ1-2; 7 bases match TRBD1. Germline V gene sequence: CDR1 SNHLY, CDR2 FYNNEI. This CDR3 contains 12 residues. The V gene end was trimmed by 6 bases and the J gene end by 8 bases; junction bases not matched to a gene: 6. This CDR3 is CASSLQGLGYTF. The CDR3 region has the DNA TGTGCCAGCAGCTTACAGGGGCTCGGCTACACCTTC.

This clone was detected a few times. The CDR3: CASSSRVWGYTF. As DNA, the CDR3 is TGTGCCAGCAGTTCCAGGGTCTGGGGCTACACCTTC. J is TRBJ1-2 and V is TRBV2, with a weak D call TRBD1 (5 bases). Germline CDR1 SNHLY, CDR2 FYNNEI. Between the trimmed V and J ends, which lost 5 bases and 8 bases, there was a span of 12 bases. CDR3 size: 12 residues.

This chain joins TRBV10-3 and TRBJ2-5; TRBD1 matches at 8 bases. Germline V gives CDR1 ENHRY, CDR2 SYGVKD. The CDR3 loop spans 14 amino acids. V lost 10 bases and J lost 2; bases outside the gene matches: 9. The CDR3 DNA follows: TGTGCCAAGAGGGACAGGCCATCGCAAGAGACCCAGTACTTC. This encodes CAKRDRPSQETQYF.

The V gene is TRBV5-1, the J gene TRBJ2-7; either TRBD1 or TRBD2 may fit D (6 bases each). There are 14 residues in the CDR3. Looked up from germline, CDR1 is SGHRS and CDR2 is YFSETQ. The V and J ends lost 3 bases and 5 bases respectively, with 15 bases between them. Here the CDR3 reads CASSWGRGDNEQYF. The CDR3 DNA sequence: TGCGCCAGCAGCTGGGGAAGGGGGGACAACGAGCAGTACTTC. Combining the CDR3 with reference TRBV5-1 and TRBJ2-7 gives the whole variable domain KAGVTQTPRYLIKTRGQQVTLSCSPISGHRSVSWYQQTPGQGLQFLFEYFSETQRNKGNFPGRFSGRQFSNSRSEMNVSTLELGDSALYLCASSWGRGDNEQYFGPGTRLTVT.

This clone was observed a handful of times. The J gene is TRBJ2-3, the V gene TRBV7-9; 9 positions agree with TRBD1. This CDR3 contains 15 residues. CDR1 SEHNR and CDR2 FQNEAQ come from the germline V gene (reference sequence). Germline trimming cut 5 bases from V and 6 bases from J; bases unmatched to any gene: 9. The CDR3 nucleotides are TGTGCCAGCAGCCCGCCGGGACAGGGACGGGATACGCAGTATTTT. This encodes CASSPPGQGRDTQYF.

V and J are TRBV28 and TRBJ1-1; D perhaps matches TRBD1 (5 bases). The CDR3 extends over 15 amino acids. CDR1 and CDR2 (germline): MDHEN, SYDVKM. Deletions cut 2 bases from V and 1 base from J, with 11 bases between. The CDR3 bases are TGTGCCAGCAGTTTAGTGCAGGGTGGGAACACTGAAGCTTTCTTT. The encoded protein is CASSLVQGGNTEAFF.

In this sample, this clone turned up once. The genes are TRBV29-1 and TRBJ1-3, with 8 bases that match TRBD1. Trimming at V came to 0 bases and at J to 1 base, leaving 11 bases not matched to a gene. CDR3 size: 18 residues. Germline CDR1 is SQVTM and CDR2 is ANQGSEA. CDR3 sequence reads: CSVEDRRTGRDSGNTIYF. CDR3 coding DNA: TGCAGCGTTGAAGACCGACGGACAGGGAGGGATTCTGGAAACACCATATATTTT.

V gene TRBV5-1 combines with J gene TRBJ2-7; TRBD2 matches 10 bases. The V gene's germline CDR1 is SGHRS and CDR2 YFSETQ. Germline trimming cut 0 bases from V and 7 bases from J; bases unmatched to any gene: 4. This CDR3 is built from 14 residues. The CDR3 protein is CASSLAPAGGEQYF. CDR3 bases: TGCGCCAGCAGCTTGGCCCCAGCGGGAGGGGAGCAGTACTTC.

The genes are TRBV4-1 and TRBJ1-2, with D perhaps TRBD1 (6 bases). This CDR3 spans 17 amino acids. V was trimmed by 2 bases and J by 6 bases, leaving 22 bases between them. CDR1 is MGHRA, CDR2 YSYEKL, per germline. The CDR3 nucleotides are TGCGCCAGCAGCCAAACCCTTGGGACAAGGCGCGCCCATGGCTACACCTTC. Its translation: CASSQTLGTRRAHGYTF.

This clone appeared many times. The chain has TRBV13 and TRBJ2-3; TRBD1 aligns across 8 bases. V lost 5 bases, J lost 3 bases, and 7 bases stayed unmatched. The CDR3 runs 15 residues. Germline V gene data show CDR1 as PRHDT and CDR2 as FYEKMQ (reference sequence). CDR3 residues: CASSTDRGQTDTQYF. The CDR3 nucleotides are TGTGCCAGCAGCACCGACAGGGGCCAAACAGATACGCAGTATTTT. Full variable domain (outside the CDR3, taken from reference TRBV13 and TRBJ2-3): AAGVIQSPRHLIKEKRETATLKCYPIPRHDTVYWYQQGPGQDPQFLISFYEKMQSDKGSIPDRFSAQQFSDYHSELNMSSLELGDSALYFCASSTDRGQTDTQYFGPGTRLTVL.

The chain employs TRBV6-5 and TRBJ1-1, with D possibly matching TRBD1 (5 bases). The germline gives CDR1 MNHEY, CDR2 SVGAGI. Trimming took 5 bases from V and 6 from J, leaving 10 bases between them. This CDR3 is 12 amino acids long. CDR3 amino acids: CASSRLGAEAFF. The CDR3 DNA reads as TGTGCCAGCAGTCGTCTGGGGGCTGAAGCTTTCTTT.

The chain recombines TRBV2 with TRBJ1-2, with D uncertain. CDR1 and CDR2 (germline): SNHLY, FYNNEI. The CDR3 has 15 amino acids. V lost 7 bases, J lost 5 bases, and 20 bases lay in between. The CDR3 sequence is CASKGEQRISYGYTF. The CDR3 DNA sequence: TGTGCCAGCAAGGGCGAACAGAGAATTTCTTATGGCTACACCTTC.

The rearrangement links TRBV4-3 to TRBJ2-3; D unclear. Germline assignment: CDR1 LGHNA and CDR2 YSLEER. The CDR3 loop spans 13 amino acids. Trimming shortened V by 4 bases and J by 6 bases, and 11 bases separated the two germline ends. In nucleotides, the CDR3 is TGCGCCAGCAGCCCCTTGCCTGCCGATACGCAGTATTTT. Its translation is CASSPLPADTQYF.

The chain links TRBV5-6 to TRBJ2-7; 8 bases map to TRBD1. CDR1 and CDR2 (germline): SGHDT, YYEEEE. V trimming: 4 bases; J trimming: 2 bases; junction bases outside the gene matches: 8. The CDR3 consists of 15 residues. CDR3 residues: CASSVTGADPYEQYF. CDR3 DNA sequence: TGTGCCAGCAGCGTGACAGGGGCTGATCCCTACGAGCAGTACTTC.

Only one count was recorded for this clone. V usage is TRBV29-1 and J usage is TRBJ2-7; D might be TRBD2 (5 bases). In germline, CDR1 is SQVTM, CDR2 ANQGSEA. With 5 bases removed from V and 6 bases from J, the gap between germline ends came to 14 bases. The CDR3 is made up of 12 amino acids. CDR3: CSVRGSGPEQYF. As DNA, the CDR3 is TGCAGCGTTAGAGGGAGTGGGCCCGAGCAGTACTTC.